Listed below are T cell receptor beta chains from one sample, sequenced in a study of T cell changes during pregnancy in multiple sclerosis. Some clones are missing from TCRdb's copy, which holds only in-frame ones; the method was immunoSEQ multiplex PCR. The table shows about 64,000 clones, with less than 95% occurring only once. Source: peripheral blood, taken in the third trimester of pregnancy. The receptor set was obtained from a female donor in good health, enrolled as a control in a pregnancy study. Each CDR3 is given with its conserved first and last residue. A D gene is named only where the DNA matches it firmly. Rows give clone size only sometimes, using once, few, many, or a class for an expanded clone.

V gene	CDR3 length	J gene	clone size	D gene	CDR3 protein	CDR3 DNA
TRBV7-2	16	TRBJ2-2	.	TRBD2	CASSLQRGANTGELFF	TGTGCCAGCAGCCTCCAGCGGGGAGCGAACACCGGGGAGCTGTTTTTT
TRBV6-5	11	TRBJ1-1	.	.	CASVRGSEAFF	TGTGCCAGCGTGCGGGGTTCTGAAGCTTTCTTT
TRBV7-2	14	TRBJ1-2	.	.	CASSPGSVNYGYTF	TGTGCCAGCAGCCCCGGTAGCGTTAACTATGGCTACACCTTC
TRBV5-1	16	TRBJ2-1	.	TRBD2	CASSRVAGLASNEQFF	TGCGCCAGCAGCAGAGTGGCGGGACTAGCGTCAAATGAGCAGTTCTTC
TRBV14	14	TRBJ2-2	.	.	CASSWGGAAGELFF	TGTGCCAGCAGCTGGGGGGGCGCGGCCGGGGAGCTGTTTTTT
TRBV2	14	TRBJ2-2	.	.	CASKARDYTGELFF	TGTGCCAGCAAGGCCAGGGATTACACCGGGGAGCTGTTTTTT
TRBV9	15	TRBJ2-2	.	.	CASSVGGGNTGELFF	TGTGCCAGCAGCGTAGGGGGAGGGAACACCGGGGAGCTGTTTTTT
TRBV11-3	16	TRBJ2-5	.	.	CASSDTPTTVGETQYF	TGTGCCAGCAGCGACACCCCGACTACAGTCGGGGAGACCCAGTACTTC
TRBV5-1	16	TRBJ1-1	.	TRBD1	CASSPTGGRKNTEAFF	TGCGCCAGCAGCCCGACAGGGGGAAGGAAGAACACTGAAGCTTTCTTT
TRBV5-1	16	TRBJ2-7	.	.	CASSFWAGQTSYEQYF	TGCGCCAGCAGCTTTTGGGCAGGGCAAACCTCCTACGAGCAGTACTTC
TRBV27	12	TRBJ2-5	.	TRBD1	CASGTGGETQYF	TGTGCCAGCGGGACAGGGGGAGAGACCCAGTACTTC
TRBV5-8	18	TRBJ2-7	once	.	CASSSGGHTSLLSYEQYF	TGTGCCAGCAGCTCGGGGGGCCATACTAGTCTCCTCTCCTACGAGCAGTACTTC
TRBV19	15	TRBJ2-7	.	TRBD2	CASSTLLAGAYEQYF	TGTGCCAGTAGCACCCTACTAGCGGGAGCCTACGAGCAGTACTTC
TRBV4-1	16	TRBJ1-1	.	.	CASSRFTPGTSHGAFF	TGCGCCAGCAGCCGTTTCACCCCCGGGACAAGCCACGGAGCTTTCTTT
TRBV29-1	15	TRBJ1-4	.	.	CSVDGEGKGREKLFF	TGCAGCGTTGACGGAGAAGGAAAGGGGAGGGAAAAACTGTTTTTT
TRBV4-3	15	TRBJ1-5	.	.	CASSQDAGGSQPQHF	TGCGCCAGCAGCCAAGATGCGGGGGGCTCTCAGCCCCAGCATTTT
TRBV19	16	TRBJ2-5	once	TRBD2	CASSIPTTSSQETQYF	TGTGCCAGTAGTATACCGACGACTAGCAGCCAAGAGACCCAGTACTTC
TRBV5-5	18	TRBJ2-1	.	TRBD1	CASSSGMGTGGSYNEQFF	TGTGCCAGCAGCTCCGGAATGGGCACAGGGGGCTCCTACAATGAGCAGTTCTTC
TRBV7-2	15	TRBJ2-7	.	TRBD1	CASSSPDRVLYEQYF	TGTGCCAGCAGCTCCCCGGACAGGGTACTCTACGAGCAGTACTTC
TRBV5-6	13	TRBJ2-3	once	.	CASSYKGGDTQYF	TGTGCCAGCAGCTACAAAGGAGGAGATACGCAGTATTTT
TRBV11-2	15	TRBJ2-1	.	TRBD2	CASSLGLAGNNEQFF	TGTGCCAGCAGCTTAGGTCTAGCGGGGAACAATGAGCAGTTCTTC
TRBV5-4	19	TRBJ1-5	.	.	CASSLARHRVYVSNQPQHF	TGTGCCAGCAGCCTCGCTCGGCACAGGGTTTATGTCAGCAATCAGCCCCAGCATTTT
TRBV6-1	14	TRBJ1-4	.	.	CASREEGVWEKLFF	TGTGCCAGCAGGGAAGAGGGGGTTTGGGAAAAACTGTTTTTT
TRBV11-2	17	TRBJ1-4	.	TRBD1	CASSRGQGLGLSEKLFF	TGTGCCAGCAGCCGCGGACAGGGTCTGGGTCTTAGCGAAAAACTGTTTTTT
TRBV29-1	16	TRBJ1-5	.	TRBD1	CSVEVLVGTEDQPQHF	TGCAGCGTTGAAGTTTTGGTCGGGACAGAGGATCAGCCCCAGCATTTT
TRBV15	15	TRBJ1-2	.	.	CATSRDWTVTYGYTF	TGTGCCACCAGCAGAGATTGGACAGTTACCTATGGCTACACCTTC
TRBV4-1	15	TRBJ1-5	.	.	CASSQVLGRGQPQHF	TGCGCCAGCAGCCAAGTTTTAGGCAGGGGTCAGCCCCAGCATTTT
TRBV11-3	20	TRBJ2-1	.	TRBD2	CASSLDGWTSGGVSYNEQFF	TGTGCCAGCAGCTTAGATGGGTGGACTAGCGGGGGGGTCTCCTACAATGAGCAGTTCTTC
TRBV28	14	TRBJ2-2	.	TRBD1	CASRRDRGTGELFF	TGTGCCAGCAGACGTGACAGGGGAACCGGGGAGCTGTTTTTT
TRBV5-1	13	TRBJ2-3	.	.	CASSLDGGDTQYF	TGCGCCAGCAGCTTGGACGGCGGGGATACGCAGTATTTT
TRBV9	15	TRBJ1-1	.	TRBD1	CASSVETGAGTEAFF	TGTGCCAGCAGCGTAGAGACAGGGGCGGGCACTGAAGCTTTCTTT
TRBV7-2	12	TRBJ1-2	.	.	CASSSTLGGYTF	TGTGCCAGCAGCTCTACACTCGGGGGCTACACCTTC
TRBV29-1	16	TRBJ2-6	once	TRBD1	CSVGGQGATGANVLTF	TGCAGCGTTGGGGGGCAGGGGGCAACTGGGGCCAACGTCCTGACTTTC
TRBV27	13	TRBJ2-2	.	.	CASPGGSTGELFF	TGTGCCAGCCCCGGAGGTTCCACCGGGGAGCTGTTTTTT
TRBV11-3	13	TRBJ1-1	.	.	CASSLGQNTEAFF	TGTGCCAGCAGCTTAGGTCAGAACACTGAAGCTTTCTTT
TRBV25-1	15	TRBJ1-4	.	.	CASSPPGRLNEKLFF	TGTGCCAGCTCACCACCGGGTCGGCTCAATGAAAAACTGTTTTTT